This T cell receptor beta chain was found in a study of T-cell reconstitution after alpha-beta-depleted transplantation in children. The study, taken as a whole, reports: About two months after transplant, alpha-beta T cells reportedly came from several hundred expanded graft clones. A year had passed since transplant, and T-cell counts and diversity by then came mostly from newly produced T cells. Diversity of TCRbeta at day 60 was high in some patients, arising from surviving recipient T cells and thymic progenitors.

Preparation of the TCRbeta library was carried out with unique molecular identifiers. MiXCR, applied by TCRdb to the PCR reads, yields one record per CDR3 protein. The table has about 7,900 distinct CDR3 sequences, about 30% seen once. From germline, CDR1 is MNHEY and CDR2 SVGAGI. V was clipped by 6 bases and J by 2 bases, with 18 bases between them. The CDR3 totals 16 residues. This clonotype showed up many times. Its matching antigen is unknown. The chain combines TRBV6-5 with TRBJ2-3; D is perhaps TRBD1 (6 bases). Material: peripheral blood, obtained 60 days after TCRalphabeta/CD19-depleted stem cell transplant. The receptor was isolated from a boy in the first two years of life who had a stem cell transplant for SCID, so the T cells may come from the graft donor. This chain's CDR3 is CASRSYWDIDTDTQYF. DNA for the CDR3: TGTGCCAGCAGATCTTATTGGGACATCGACACAGATACGCAGTATTTT.